Sequencing of this T cell receptor (beta chain) was carried out in a study of T cells in Graves' hyperthyroidism and ophthalmopathy. Findings of the study overall: Peripheral blood also featured most of the thyroid clonotypes expanded above 0.001.

This clonotype was seen only a few times. Antigen specificity is unknown. From RNA transcripts, TCR beta CDR3 regions were amplified. The HTBI primer set drove a first-round RT-PCR of the TCR CDR3. TCRdb used MiXCR to reprocess the multiplex PCR reads, holding one entry per CDR3 protein. Of fewer than 900,000 distinct CDR3 sequences in the sample, 16% are singletons; the top ten hold around 8.1%. There are 14 residues in the CDR3. V lost 5 bases and J 5 bases, leaving 12 bases between the germline ends. Germline V gene lookup returns CDR1 SEHNR and CDR2 FQNEAQ (reference sequence). The receptor was isolated from a man between 18 and 35 years old with Graves' hyperthyroidism. This sequence joins TRBV7-9 and TRBJ1-4, with D maybe TRBD1 (5 bases). Specimen: blood. The CDR3 loop is CASSPQAENEKLFF. The CDR3 coding sequence is TGTGCCAGCAGCCCACAGGCTGAGAATGAAAAACTGTTTTTT.